This T cell receptor (beta chain) was recorded in a study of multiple sclerosis patients with progressive multifocal leukoencephalopathy. Study context: Multiple sclerosis patients on natalizumab who never developed PML served as longitudinally sampled controls. Study-wide results and limits: It is unclear whether the findings reflect JC virus infection or general immunocompromise.

V lost 4 bases and J 7 bases, leaving 23 bases between the germline ends. Germline lookup yields CDR1 SGHKS and CDR2 YYEKEE (reference sequence). The CDR3 extends over 17 amino acids. This clone was counted a single time. Its antigen remains unidentified. The protocol was immunoSEQ multiplex PCR, while the TCRdb copy is restricted to in-frame clones and leaves out a portion. The repertoire has approximately 31,000 clones, approximately 89% of them found once; the top ten carry approximately 1.5%. Time point of the sample: before natalizumab initiation. Before the first natalizumab infusion, T0 blood samples were taken.

The chain links TRBV5-5 to TRBJ2-2; D tentatively fits TRBD1 or TRBD2 (6 bases each). This clonotype originated in a human donor with multiple sclerosis. The sample taken for sequencing was PBMCs. The chain's CDR3 is CASSRIGAGEAVGELFF. DNA for the CDR3: TGTGCCAGCAGCCGAATAGGGGCAGGGGAGGCCGTCGGGGAGCTGTTTTTT.